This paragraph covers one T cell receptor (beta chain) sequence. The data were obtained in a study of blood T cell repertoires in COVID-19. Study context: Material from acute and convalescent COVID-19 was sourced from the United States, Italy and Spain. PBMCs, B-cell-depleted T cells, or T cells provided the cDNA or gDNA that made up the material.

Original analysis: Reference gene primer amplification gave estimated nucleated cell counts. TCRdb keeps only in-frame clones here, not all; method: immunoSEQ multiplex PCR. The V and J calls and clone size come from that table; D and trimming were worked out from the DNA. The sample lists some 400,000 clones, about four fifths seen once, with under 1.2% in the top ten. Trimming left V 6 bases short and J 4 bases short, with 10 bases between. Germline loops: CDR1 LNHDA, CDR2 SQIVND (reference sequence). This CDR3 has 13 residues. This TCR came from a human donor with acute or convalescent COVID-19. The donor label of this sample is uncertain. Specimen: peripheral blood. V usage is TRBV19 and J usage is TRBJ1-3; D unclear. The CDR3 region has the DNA TGTGCCAGTAGATATGCTGCGGGAAACACCATATATTTT. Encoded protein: CASRYAAGNTIYF.